This record covers a single T cell receptor (beta chain). CDR3 length: 15 amino acids. V trimming: 4 bases; J trimming: 6 bases; junction bases outside the gene matches: 11. The germline gives CDR1 SGHRS, CDR2 YFSETQ. In the source study's methods: Using reference gene primer amplification, nucleated cell counts were estimated. Clones were read by immunoSEQ multiplex PCR, and TCRdb kept only the in-frame ones, dropping some. For V, J and clone size, that table is used; D and trimming come from the DNA. The sample has 200,000 to 300,000 clones; approximately 83% are singletons. The data derive from a study of blood T cell repertoires in COVID-19.

The sample taken for sequencing was peripheral blood. The rearrangement joins TRBV5-1 to TRBJ2-7; 9 bases map to TRBD1. The receptor was isolated from a woman aged 80 or over with acute or convalescent COVID-19. CDR3 nucleotide sequence: TGCGCCAGCAGCGGACAGGGGCAGTTCAGTGGCGAGCAGTACTTC. This gives the protein CASSGQGQFSGEQYF.